The 28 T cell receptor beta chains given below trace back to one sample, sequenced in a study of T cells after yellow fever vaccination (dated by TCRdb to the late 2010s). The treatment or condition label on this specimen signifies: live attenuated yellow fever vaccine strain. The protocol used for the library was 5' RACE. The instrument given in TCRdb is Illumina HiSeq 2500. TCRdb reprocessed the public reads (quality trimming at Q25 with fastp, clone calling with MiXCR) and kept in-frame beta chains. Records with the same CDR3 protein are collapsed into one entry carrying the most frequent genes and DNA. Present in this sample are a few hundred thousand distinct CDR3 sequences, 6% to 8% of which were seen just once. The leading ten clones occupy around 16% of the sample. Here the sequenced sample was PBMCs, taken 5 days after the yellow fever booster vaccination. These receptor sequences come from a man aged 25-45 years who received the YFV17D yellow fever vaccine.

This clonotype came up a few times. The chain employs TRBV7-2 and TRBJ1-4; D is perhaps TRBD1 (5 bases). The germline CDR1 and CDR2 sequences are SGHTA and FQGNSA. The ends were cut back, 5 bases at V and 6 bases at J, with 16 bases in the middle. This CDR3 has 15 amino acids. The CDR3, as DNA: TGTGCCAGCAGCCGGACCGGGACGGCCTATGAAAAACTGTTTTTT. Its translation is CASSRTGTAYEKLFF.

A few counts support this clonotype. V is TRBV4-3 and J is TRBJ2-7; 8 nucleotides line up with TRBD2. In germline, CDR1 is LGHNA, CDR2 YSLEER. The junction had 6 bases not matched to a gene; V was cut back by 0 bases and J by 2 bases. There are 16 residues in the CDR3. For the CDR3, the DNA is TGCGCCAGCAGCCAAGATACTGCGGGAGGAACCTACGAGCAGTACTTC. This translates into CASSQDTAGGTYEQYF.

In its sample, this clonotype was seen a few times. The rearrangement links TRBV30 to TRBJ1-5; no clear D gene. Germline CDR1 GTSNPN, CDR2 SVGIG (reference sequence). Between the trimmed V and J ends, which lost 0 bases and 4 bases, there was a span of 7 bases. This CDR3 has 13 amino acids. CDR3 loop: CAWSVGINQPQHF. DNA of the CDR3: TGTGCCTGGAGTGTCGGCATTAATCAGCCCCAGCATTTT.

The chain links TRBV5-4 to TRBJ2-2, with D possibly matching TRBD1 (6 bases). The CDR3 contains 15 residues. Germline assignment: CDR1 SGHNT and CDR2 YYREEE (reference sequence). V lost 0 bases and J lost 10, with 16 bases in between. The CDR3 DNA reads TGTGCCAGCAGCTTGGCCGGGACATTTGGGATGGAGCTGTTTTTT. Translation gives CASSLAGTFGMELFF.

The J gene is TRBJ2-1, the V gene TRBV30; D may be TRBD2 (5 bases). The CDR3 is 13 amino acids. Trimming cost V 3 bases and J 3 bases, with 9 bases left between them. CDR1 is GTSNPN, CDR2 SVGIG, per germline (reference sequence). The CDR3 DNA is TGTGCCTGGAGACTAGGCGGCTACAATGAGCAGTTCTTC. Its protein is CAWRLGGYNEQFF.

The rearrangement links TRBV4-3 to TRBJ2-2; 15 bases are a match to TRBD2. V dropped 0 bases and J dropped 5; count of bases not matched to a gene: 7. CDR3 length: 19 residues. Germline V CDR1 and CDR2: LGHNA, YSLEER. DNA for the CDR3: TGCGCCAGCAGCCAAGACCCTCCGGGACTAGCGGGAGGAACCGGGGAGCTGTTTTTT. This codes for CASSQDPPGLAGGTGELFF.

This clonotype was seen a handful of times. The chain joins TRBV12-3 or TRBV12-4 to TRBJ2-5; TRBD2 is a possible D gene (6 bases). Trimming took off 6 bases at V and 6 bases at J, with 11 bases between the two ends. CDR3 size: 12 residues. The CDR3, as DNA: TGTGCCAGCAGGGGGGGTGAGCAGACCCAGTACTTC. This codes for CASRGGEQTQYF.

This clonotype appeared a few times. The chain couples TRBV20-1 to TRBJ2-5; no reliable D call. Germline CDR1 is DFQATT and CDR2 is SNEGSKA (reference sequence). This CDR3 has 12 amino acids. V dropped 2 bases and J dropped 3 bases, with 7 bases sitting between them. CDR3 sequence reads: CSARSQEETQYF. The CDR3 bases are TGCAGTGCTAGATCACAAGAAGAGACCCAGTACTTC.

The chain couples TRBV28 to TRBJ2-7; 8 bases are a match to TRBD1. The J segment lost 7 bases and the V segment lost 1 base, leaving 6 bases of the junction unmatched. The CDR3 is 14 residues long. Germline V gene data show CDR1 as MDHEN and CDR2 as SYDVKM. The CDR3 nucleotides read TGTGCCAGCAGTTTATTTGGGACAGGACTAGAGCAGTACTTC. This sequence encodes CASSLFGTGLEQYF. The full variable domain, its missing parts supplied by reference TRBV28 and TRBJ2-7, is DVKVTQSSRYLVKRTGEKVFLECVQDMDHENMFWYRQDPGLGLRLIYFSYDVKMKEKGDIPEGYSVSREKKERFSLILESASTNQTSMYLCASSLFGTGLEQYFGPGTRLTVT.

This clonotype was recorded many times. The chain combines TRBV7-2 with TRBJ2-2; D is possibly TRBD2 (5 bases). Germline CDR1 reads SGHTA; CDR2 reads FQGNSA. The CDR3 sequence is 15 residues long. Trimming shortened V by 0 bases and J by 5 bases, and 10 bases separated the two germline ends. The CDR3 here is CASSLAGKLTGELFF. For the CDR3, the DNA is TGTGCCAGCAGCTTAGCCGGGAAATTAACCGGGGAGCTGTTTTTT. The full variable domain, with the rest looked up from reference TRBV7-2 and TRBJ2-2, is GAGVSQSPSNKVTEKGKDVELRCDPISGHTALYWYRQSLGQGLEFLIYFQGNSAPDKSGLPSDRFSAERTGGSVSTLTIQRTQQEDSAVYLCASSLAGKLTGELFFGEGSRLTVL.

The sample holds many counts of this clonotype. This chain uses TRBV4-2 with TRBJ2-5; no clear D. The V and J ends lost 1 base and 4 bases respectively, with 7 bases between them. The CDR3 has 13 amino acids. Germline CDR1 LGHNA, CDR2 YNFKEQ. The CDR3, as DNA: TGTGCCAGCAGCCAAGCCATAAGAGAGACCCAGTACTTC. Translated, it gives CASSQAIRETQYF.

This clonotype was picked up many times. V is TRBV11-2 and J is TRBJ2-1, with D maybe TRBD1 (7 bases). The V end lost 4 bases, the J end lost 1 base, and 14 bases lay between the germline ends. CDR3 length: 16 residues. Germline V gives CDR1 SGHAT, CDR2 FQNNGV. The CDR3 DNA is TGTGCCAGCAGCTCAGGGGGAGGCAATTCCTACAATGAGCAGTTCTTC. It translates to CASSSGGGNSYNEQFF. Full variable domain (remainder filled in from reference TRBV11-2 and TRBJ2-1): EAGVAQSPRYKIIEKRQSVAFWCNPISGHATLYWYQQILGQGPKLLIQFQNNGVVDDSQLPKDRFSAERLKGVDSTLKIQPAKLEDSAVYLCASSSGGGNSYNEQFFGPGTRLTVL.

This clonotype has more than one count but fewer than ten. Germline and junction disagree at one end, which may indicate a read error. The chain uses TRBV20-1 and TRBJ2-3; 8 positions match TRBD2. The CDR3 contains 16 residues. The germline gives CDR1 DFQATT, CDR2 SNEGSKA (reference sequence). The CDR3 loop is CCAHYPSGFYTDTQYF. CDR3 in DNA: TGCTGTGCTCACTACCCTAGCGGGTTCTACACAGATACGCAGTATTTT.

This clonotype came up many times. The rearrangement uses TRBV18 and TRBJ2-1; maybe TRBD2 (6 bases). CDR3 size: 14 residues. In germline, CDR1 is KGHSH, CDR2 LQKENI. V was pared by 0 bases and J by 7 bases, with 10 bases between. CDR3 DNA sequence: TGTGCCAGCTCACCACCTCCGGGAGTGAATGAGCAGTTCTTC. Its protein product is CASSPPPGVNEQFF. The full variable domain, completed using reference TRBV18 and TRBJ2-1, is NAGVMQNPRHLVRRRGQEARLRCSPMKGHSHVYWYRQLPEEGLKFMVYLQKENIIDESGMPKERFSAEFPKEGPSILRIQQVVRGDSAAYFCASSPPPGVNEQFFGPGTRLTVL.

This clonotype was seen a few times. V is TRBV20-1 and J is TRBJ2-3, with 15 bases that match TRBD2. J gave up 1 base and V 4 bases, and 3 bases lay outside the gene matches. The CDR3 contains 16 residues. The germline CDR1 and CDR2 sequences are DFQATT and SNEGSKA (reference sequence). The CDR3 loop is CSATRTSGRGTDTQYF. CDR3 DNA: TGCAGTGCTACCCGGACTAGCGGGAGGGGCACAGATACGCAGTATTTT.

This clonotype was observed a few times. This rearrangement joins TRBV7-9 to TRBJ2-7; the D gene could be TRBD1 or TRBD2 (5 bases each). There are 11 residues in the CDR3. Trimming left V 5 bases short and J 10 bases short, with 12 bases between. The germline V gene encodes CDR1 SEHNR and CDR2 FQNEAQ (reference sequence). The CDR3 coding sequence is TGTGCCAGCAGCCCCGACCGGGGCCAGTACTTC. The encoded protein is CASSPDRGQYF.

This rearrangement joins TRBV19 to TRBJ2-1; 11 bases are shared with TRBD2. Germline assignment: CDR1 LNHDA and CDR2 SQIVND (reference sequence). This CDR3 has 17 amino acids. The V and J ends lost 6 bases and 0 bases, in that order; junction bases with no gene match: 7. CDR3 DNA: TGTGCCAGTAGCCGGCTAGCGGGAGGTAGCTCCTACAATGAGCAGTTCTTC. The encoded protein is CASSRLAGGSSYNEQFF. Combining the CDR3 with reference TRBV19 and TRBJ2-1 gives the whole variable domain DGGITQSPKYLFRKEGQNVTLSCEQNLNHDAMYWYRQDPGQGLRLIYYSQIVNDFQKGDIAEGYSVSREKKESFPLTVTSAQKNPTAFYLCASSRLAGGSSYNEQFFGPGTRLTVL.

This clonotype was recorded many times. This rearrangement joins TRBV15 to TRBJ2-2; TRBD2 agrees at 7 bases. The CDR3 has 15 residues. Trimming at V came to 6 bases and at J to 1 base, leaving 5 bases not matched to a gene. Germline assignment: CDR1 LNHNV and CDR2 YYDKDF (reference sequence). The CDR3 nucleotides read TGTGCCACCAGATTCGGGACTAAGAACACCGGGGAGCTGTTTTTT. Residues: CATRFGTKNTGELFF. Looking up the rest from reference TRBV15 and TRBJ2-2 gives the full variable domain: DAMVIQNPRYQVTQFGKPVTLSCSQTLNHNVMYWYQQKSSQAPKLLFHYYDKDFNNEADTPDNFQSRRPNTSFCFLDIRSPGLGDTAMYLCATRFGTKNTGELFFGEGSRLTVL.

Many counts were recorded for this clonotype. The genes are TRBV3-1 and TRBJ2-1; D unresolved. The germline gives CDR1 LGHDT, CDR2 YNNKEL (reference sequence). Trimming shortened V by 2 bases and J by 6 bases, and 2 bases separated the two germline ends. This CDR3 region has 11 residues. CDR3 protein: CASSQPNEQFF. As DNA, the CDR3 is TGTGCCAGCAGCCAACCCAATGAGCAGTTCTTC.

Only a few counts were recorded for this clonotype. The genes are TRBV20-1 and TRBJ2-1; the D gene is possibly TRBD2 (6 bases). Trimming cost V 0 bases and J 4 bases, with 13 bases left between them. There are 15 residues in the CDR3. CDR1 and CDR2 (germline): DFQATT, SNEGSKA (reference sequence). The CDR3 DNA reads as TGCAGTGCTAGAGATAGCGGCCCTAGGTACAATGAGCAGTTCTTC. It translates to CSARDSGPRYNEQFF.

This clonotype was observed at least ten times. This chain links TRBV3-1 with TRBJ2-3, with D uncertain. The CDR3 spans 15 residues. Deletions cut 1 base from V and 0 bases from J, with 8 bases between. Germline V gives CDR1 LGHDT, CDR2 YNNKEL (reference sequence). CDR3 loop: CASSQAGLSTDTQYF. CDR3 nucleotide sequence: TGTGCCAGCAGCCAAGCCGGGTTGAGCACAGATACGCAGTATTTT.

This rearrangement joins TRBV5-4 to TRBJ2-3, with 11 bases matching TRBD2. Germline trimming cut 4 bases from V and 4 bases from J; bases unmatched to any gene: 11. From germline, CDR1 is SGHNT and CDR2 YYREEE (reference sequence). The CDR3 runs to 17 residues. The CDR3 loop reads CASSPGTSGLGSDTQYF. DNA of the CDR3: TGTGCCAGCAGCCCCGGGACTAGCGGACTGGGGTCAGATACGCAGTATTTT.

This clonotype is a singleton in its sample. The chain employs TRBV20-1 and TRBJ2-1; D might be TRBD1 or TRBD2, each matching 5 bases. Germline-derived CDR1 and CDR2 are DFQATT and SNEGSKA (reference sequence). This CDR3 contains 14 residues. V gave up 1 base and J gave up 1 base, with 8 bases separating them. The CDR3 DNA sequence: TGCAGTGCTAGAGTGGGGGTGTCCTACAATGAGCAGTTCTTC. Amino acid sequence: CSARVGVSYNEQFF.

This clonotype was observed a handful of times. The V call is TRBV12-3 or TRBV12-4, the J call TRBJ2-3; TRBD1 matches 7 bases. This CDR3 is 14 amino acids long. The junction had 4 bases not matched to a gene; V was cut back by 5 bases and J by 2 bases. The CDR3 bases are TGTGCCAGCAGTCTGGGGACAGCCACAGATACGCAGTATTTT. Translated, it gives CASSLGTATDTQYF.

This clonotype has a handful of counts. V is TRBV5-1 and J is TRBJ1-1, with 7 bases aligning to TRBD1. This CDR3 spans 16 amino acids. The J segment lost 2 bases and the V segment lost 0 bases, leaving 7 bases of the junction unmatched. CDR1 is SGHRS, CDR2 YFSETQ, per germline. Written as DNA, the CDR3 is TGCGCCAGCAGCTTGGGACGAGACAGGGATAACACTGAAGCTTTCTTT. It specifies CASSLGRDRDNTEAFF.

This clonotype was observed a few times. The genes are TRBV6-5 and TRBJ2-7; 7 bases are shared with TRBD1. Germline V lookup: CDR1 MNHEY, CDR2 SVGAGI. The CDR3 runs 14 residues. The V gene end was trimmed by 0 bases and the J gene end by 6 bases; junction bases not matched to a gene: 5. The CDR3 region is CASSYSRGQFEQYF. For the CDR3, the DNA is TGTGCCAGCAGTTACTCGAGGGGGCAGTTCGAGCAGTACTTC.

This clonotype was counted only a few times. The chain carries TRBV29-1 and TRBJ2-2, with TRBD2 matching over 7 bases. The germline gives CDR1 SQVTM, CDR2 ANQGSEA. There are 14 residues in the CDR3. V trimming: 3 bases; J trimming: 4 bases; junction bases outside the gene matches: 5. The CDR3 spells CSVEFGGGTGELFF. The CDR3 coding sequence is TGCAGCGTTGAGTTCGGCGGGGGCACCGGGGAGCTGTTTTTT.

The rearrangement uses TRBV27 and TRBJ1-2, with no clear D. The germline CDR1 and CDR2 sequences are MNHEY and SMNVEV (reference sequence). With 6 bases removed from V and 3 bases from J, the gap between germline ends came to 11 bases. The CDR3 is 13 amino acids. The CDR3 reads CASSPGRYYGYTF. For the CDR3, the DNA is TGTGCCAGCAGCCCGGGGAGATACTATGGCTACACCTTC.